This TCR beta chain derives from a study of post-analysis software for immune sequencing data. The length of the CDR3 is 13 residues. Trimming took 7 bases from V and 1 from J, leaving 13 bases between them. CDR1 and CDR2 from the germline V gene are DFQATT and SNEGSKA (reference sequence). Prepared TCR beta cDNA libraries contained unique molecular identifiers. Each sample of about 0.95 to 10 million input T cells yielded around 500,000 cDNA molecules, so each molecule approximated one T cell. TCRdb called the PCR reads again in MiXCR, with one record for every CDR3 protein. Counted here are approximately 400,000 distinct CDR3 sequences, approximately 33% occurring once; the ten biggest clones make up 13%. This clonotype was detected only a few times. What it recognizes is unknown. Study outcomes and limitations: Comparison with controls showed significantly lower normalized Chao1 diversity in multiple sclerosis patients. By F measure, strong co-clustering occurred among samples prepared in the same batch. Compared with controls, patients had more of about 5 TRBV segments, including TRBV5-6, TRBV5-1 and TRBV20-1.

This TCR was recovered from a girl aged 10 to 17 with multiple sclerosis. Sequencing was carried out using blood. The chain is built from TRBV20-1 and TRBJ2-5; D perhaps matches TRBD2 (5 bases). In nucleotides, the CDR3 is TGCAGTGGGCGAGGTACTAGCCAAGAGACCCAGTACTTC. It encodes CSGRGTSQETQYF.